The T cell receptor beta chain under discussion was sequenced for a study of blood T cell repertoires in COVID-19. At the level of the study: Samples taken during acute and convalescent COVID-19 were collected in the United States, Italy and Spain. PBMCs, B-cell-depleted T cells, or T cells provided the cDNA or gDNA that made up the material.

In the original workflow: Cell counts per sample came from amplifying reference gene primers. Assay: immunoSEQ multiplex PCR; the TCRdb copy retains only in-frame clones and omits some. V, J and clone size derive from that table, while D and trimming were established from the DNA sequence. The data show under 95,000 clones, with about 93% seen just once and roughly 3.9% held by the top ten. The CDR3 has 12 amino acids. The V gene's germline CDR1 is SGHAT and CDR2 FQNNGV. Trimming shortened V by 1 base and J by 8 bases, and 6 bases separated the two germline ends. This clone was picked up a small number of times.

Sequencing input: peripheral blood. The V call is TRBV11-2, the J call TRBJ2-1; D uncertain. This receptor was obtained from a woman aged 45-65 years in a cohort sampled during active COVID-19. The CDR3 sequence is CASSLGTDEQFF. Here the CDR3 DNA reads TGTGCCAGCAGCTTAGGAACGGATGAGCAGTTCTTC.